The 19 T cell receptor beta chains below were found in one sample sequenced in a study of T-cell reconstitution after alpha-beta-depleted transplantation in children. The authors prepared the TCRbeta library with unique molecular identifiers. TCRdb called the PCR reads again in MiXCR, with one record for every CDR3 protein. The sample carries tens of thousands of distinct CDR3 sequences, just under 7.5% recorded once. The sequences come from PBMCs from the stem cell graft donor, collected from the stem cell graft. These receptors were taken from a human donor who donated a stem cell graft to a child with acute lymphoblastic leukemia.

In this sample, this clonotype turned up many times. The chain carries TRBV27 and TRBJ1-3; no firm D call. CDR1 is MNHEY and CDR2 is SMNVEV in the germline V gene (reference sequence). The CDR3 extends over 17 amino acids. The V and J ends lost 5 bases and 4 bases respectively, with 21 bases between them. For the CDR3, the DNA is TGTGCCAGCAGTCCTCGCGGGGAGCTAACGGGCGGAAACACCATATATTTT. This encodes CASSPRGELTGGNTIYF.

The table lists this clonotype with a few counts. J is TRBJ1-5 and V is TRBV4-3, with no clear D. The CDR3 length is 16 residues. V dropped 0 bases and J dropped 0 bases, with 9 bases sitting between them. Germline V gene lookup returns CDR1 LGHNA and CDR2 YSLEER. CDR3 loop: CASSQDLWNSNQPQHF. In nucleotides, the CDR3 is TGCGCCAGCAGCCAAGATCTCTGGAATAGCAATCAGCCCCAGCATTTT.

This clonotype was observed many times. This rearrangement joins TRBV24-1 to TRBJ2-4; D possibly uses TRBD1 or TRBD2 (5 bases each). There are 15 residues in the CDR3. CDR1 and CDR2 (germline): KGHDR, SFDVKD. Trimming removed 4 bases from V and 0 bases from J, with 9 bases in between. The CDR3 DNA follows: TGTGCCACCAGTGACGGGGCATTAGCCAAAAACATTCAGTACTTC. Protein: CATSDGALAKNIQYF.

The CDR3 is CASSFRDAVNQPQHF. The CDR3 DNA sequence: TGTGCCAGCAGCTTCCGGGACGCCGTCAATCAGCCCCAGCATTTT. J is TRBJ1-5 and V is TRBV7-8; TRBD1 might be the D (5 bases). The CDR3 contains 15 residues. The V gene lost 3 bases and the J gene lost 3 bases, with 12 bases spanning the gap. Germline V lookup: CDR1 SGHVS, CDR2 FQNEAQ.

The V call is TRBV19, the J call TRBJ2-1; D is undetermined. V was trimmed by 2 bases and J by 9 bases, leaving 14 bases between them. The length of the CDR3 is 14 residues. CDR1 is LNHDA, CDR2 SQIVND, per germline (reference sequence). DNA for the CDR3: TGTGCCAGTAGTATACTGGGAAGTGGCGTTGAGCAGTTCTTC. Translated: CASSILGSGVEQFF.

This clonotype was seen ten or more times. This chain links TRBV12-3 or TRBV12-4 with TRBJ1-1; 7 bases line up with TRBD1. Losses at the gene ends were 3 bases for V and 0 bases for J; bases not matched to a gene: 4. The CDR3 length is 15 residues. CDR3 protein: CASSFDREMNTEAFF. The CDR3 nucleotides are TGTGCCAGCAGTTTCGACAGGGAAATGAACACTGAAGCTTTCTTT.

The chain joins TRBV19 to TRBJ2-7; TRBD1 aligns across 9 bases. The germline gives CDR1 LNHDA, CDR2 SQIVND (reference sequence). The CDR3 consists of 14 residues. V lost 5 bases to trimming and J lost 4 bases; unmatched junction nucleotides: 6. CDR3 protein: CASSLPGQGYEQYF. As DNA, the CDR3 is TGTGCCAGTAGTCTTCCGGGACAGGGTTACGAGCAGTACTTC.

This clonotype has just a few counts. V and J are TRBV29-1 and TRBJ2-2; tentatively, D is TRBD1 or TRBD2 (6 bases each). V shed 4 bases and J shed 4 bases, with 10 bases lying between them. This CDR3 is built from 13 residues. CDR1 and CDR2 from the germline V gene are SQVTM and ANQGSEA. The CDR3 nucleotides read TGCAGCGTTGTGGAGGGGGGCACCGGGGAGCTGTTTTTT. It is translated as CSVVEGGTGELFF.

This clonotype has at least ten counts. The genes are TRBV29-1 and TRBJ2-7; possibly TRBD1 for D (6 bases). Germline V lookup: CDR1 SQVTM, CDR2 ANQGSEA. The CDR3 is 11 amino acids. V lost 3 bases, J lost 4 bases, and 7 bases lay in between. CDR3 bases: TGCAGCGTTGACAGGGGATACGAGCAGTACTTC. Protein sequence: CSVDRGYEQYF.

The V call is TRBV19, the J call TRBJ1-2, with 9 positions matching TRBD1. Germline trimming cut 3 bases from V and 6 bases from J; bases unmatched to any gene: 5. This CDR3 contains 14 residues. Germline CDR1 and CDR2: LNHDA and SQIVND (reference sequence). The CDR3 nucleotides read TGTGCCAGTAGTATCCTCCGGACAGGGGATGGCTACACCTTC. It codes for CASSILRTGDGYTF.

There are a few counts of this clonotype. The rearrangement joins TRBV15 to TRBJ1-2; 9 bases are a match to TRBD1. This CDR3 is 18 amino acids long. Per germline, CDR1 LNHNV and CDR2 YYDKDF (reference sequence). V lost 6 bases, J lost 4 bases, and 18 bases stayed unmatched. The chain's CDR3 is CATRYGQGQSFVIYGYTF. For the CDR3, the DNA is TGTGCCACCAGGTACGGACAGGGGCAAAGTTTTGTAATCTATGGCTACACCTTC.

At least ten counts were recorded for this clonotype. The chain uses TRBV7-2 and TRBJ2-4, with TRBD1 matching over 9 bases. The germline V gene encodes CDR1 SGHTA and CDR2 FQGNSA. Trimming removed 1 base from V and 2 bases from J; junction bases left unmatched: 9. The CDR3 is 18 amino acids. The CDR3 sequence: CASSLGLVDRGPKNIQYF. CDR3 coding DNA: TGTGCCAGCAGCTTAGGGCTGGTGGACAGGGGTCCCAAAAACATTCAGTACTTC.

This clonotype was counted many times. This sequence joins TRBV5-6 and TRBJ2-3, with 11 bases lining up with TRBD2. The V gene end was trimmed by 7 bases and the J gene end by 5 bases; junction bases not matched to a gene: 9. Germline V gives CDR1 SGHDT, CDR2 YYEEEE. The CDR3 extends over 15 amino acids. CDR3 nucleotide sequence: TGTGCCAGCTTTAGCGGGGGGGGCCCCGGAGATACGCAGTATTTT. Translation gives CASFSGGGPGDTQYF.

This clonotype was recorded many times. The CDR3 DNA follows: TGTGCCACCAGTGACCGAATGGGGAGCTCTGGGGCCAACGTCCTGACTTTC. Protein sequence: CATSDRMGSSGANVLTF. V and J are TRBV24-1 and TRBJ2-6, with D perhaps matching TRBD2 (5 bases). Germline V gene data show CDR1 as KGHDR and CDR2 as SFDVKD. Trimming shortened V by 4 bases and J by 0 bases, and 12 bases separated the two germline ends. This CDR3 has 17 amino acids.

This clonotype was detected only a few times. The chain carries TRBV6-4 and TRBJ1-1; no reliable D call. This CDR3 region has 13 residues. Germline values: CDR1 MRHNA, CDR2 SNTAGT. V was clipped by 0 bases and J by 1 base, with 3 bases between them. The CDR3 is CASSDSPNTEAFF. The CDR3 nucleotides are TGTGCCAGCAGTGACTCACCGAACACTGAAGCTTTCTTT.

This clonotype was detected many times. The J gene is TRBJ1-5, the V gene TRBV10-2, with no clear D. Trimming removed 0 bases at V and 2 bases at J, with 14 bases between. This CDR3 has 17 amino acids. The germline gives CDR1 WSHSY, CDR2 SAAADI. CDR3 coding DNA: TGCGCCAGCAGTGAGTCCGGCAGAAGTTATGGCAATCAGCCCCAGCATTTT. This translates into CASSESGRSYGNQPQHF.

Ten or more counts support this clonotype. The gene calls are TRBV7-2 and TRBJ2-5; 10 bases map to TRBD2. V trimming: 2 bases; J trimming: 3 bases; junction bases outside the gene matches: 3. This CDR3 spans 15 amino acids. Germline V gene sequence: CDR1 SGHTA, CDR2 FQGNSA. In DNA form, the CDR3 reads TGTGCCAGCAGCTTACTAGCGGGGGTCGAAGAGACCCAGTACTTC. Its protein product is CASSLLAGVEETQYF.

This clonotype was detected ten times or more. The chain combines TRBV28 with TRBJ2-7; D not resolved. The germline V gene encodes CDR1 MDHEN and CDR2 SYDVKM. V gave up 6 bases and J gave up 0 bases, with 9 bases separating them. CDR3 size: 13 residues. CDR3 loop: CASSGILSYEQYF. The CDR3 nucleotides read TGTGCCAGCAGCGGAATCCTCTCCTACGAGCAGTACTTC.

This clonotype was observed many times. The chain joins TRBV7-9 to TRBJ2-5; unclear D gene. The CDR3 has 13 amino acids. Germline V gene lookup returns CDR1 SEHNR and CDR2 FQNEAQ (reference sequence). Trimming stripped 6 bases from V and 5 bases from J, with 13 bases between. CDR3 residues: CASRSPLSETQYF. The CDR3 bases are TGTGCCAGCAGGAGCCCCCTTTCGGAGACCCAGTACTTC.